This TCR beta chain was observed in a study of blood T cells in healthy people across ages. Germline-derived CDR1 and CDR2 are SEHNR and FQNEAQ (reference sequence). V lost 0 bases to trimming and J lost 8 bases; unmatched junction nucleotides: 6. The CDR3 totals 15 residues. Primed by a sample-barcoded 5' primer and a J-beta primer mix, a second PCR proceeded for 7 to 11 cycles. Each CDR3 protein gets one entry after TCRdb re-called the 5' RACE reads with MiXCR. In the table there are around 780,000 distinct CDR3 sequences, roughly 25% of which are singletons. Donors were systemically healthy Caucasian individuals from Russia aged 6 to 90 years. Peripheral blood was drawn, about 9.7 milliliters per donor. This clonotype was seen a few times. These data are also associated with another study on T cells of mothers and their children. That study reports: Not a single persistent microchimeric T cell clone was detected.

This clonotype was obtained from a boy between 10 and 17 years old in good health. The chain uses TRBV7-9 and TRBJ1-4, with 7 bases lining up with TRBD1. Sequencing was done on a sample of blood. CDR3 bases: TGTGCCAGCAGCTTAGCGCAGGGGGAACGGGAAAAACTGTTTTTT. Its translation is CASSLAQGEREKLFF.